These 12 T cell receptor beta chains originate from one sample sequenced in a study of blood T cell repertoires in COVID-19. This table comes from immunoSEQ multiplex PCR, and its TCRdb copy is limited to in-frame clones, with some not included. The data hold nearly 110,000 clones, with under 95% observed a single time. The sequencing sample was made of peripheral blood. The receptors here all came from a woman younger than 45 with acute or convalescent COVID-19.

The CDR3 region has the DNA TGTGCCAGCAGCTCACAGGGGGGTCTCAATCAGCCCCAGCATTTT. Translation gives CASSSQGGLNQPQHF. The chain uses TRBV27 and TRBJ1-5; 8 nucleotides match TRBD1. The CDR3 consists of 15 residues. Germline trimming cut 6 bases from V and 3 bases from J; bases unmatched to any gene: 7. The germline V gene has CDR1 MNHEY and CDR2 SMNVEV (reference sequence).

The CDR3 protein is CASSQTGQGLKPQHF. The DNA for the CDR3 is TGTGCCAGCAGCCAGACGGGACAGGGGTTGAAGCCCCAGCATTTT. The chain uses TRBV7-2 and TRBJ1-5; 10 bases align to TRBD1. Per the germline V gene, CDR1 is SGHTA and CDR2 is FQGNSA. There are 15 residues in the CDR3. V shed 5 bases, J shed 8 bases, and the junction held 9 bases outside the gene matches.

The rearrangement joins TRBV14 to TRBJ1-1; weak D call: TRBD1 (5 bases). Germline V lookup: CDR1 SGHDN, CDR2 FVKESK. This CDR3 is built from 13 residues. V was shortened by 4 bases and J by 6 bases, with 12 bases between the two germline ends. CDR3 sequence: CASSPRLGAEAFF. CDR3 nucleotide sequence: TGTGCCAGCAGCCCAAGATTAGGGGCTGAAGCTTTCTTT. The complete variable domain, with remaining parts taken from reference TRBV14 and TRBJ1-1, reads EAGVTQFPSHSVIEKGQTVTLRCDPISGHDNLYWYRRVMGKEIKFLLHFVKESKQDESGMPNNRFLAERTGGTYSTLKVQPAELEDSGVYFCASSPRLGAEAFFGQGTRLTVV.

The genes are TRBV9 and TRBJ2-2; TRBD1 is a possible D gene (5 bases). Germline V lookup: CDR1 SGDLS, CDR2 YYNGEE. This CDR3 has 14 residues. The V gene lost 6 bases and the J gene lost 5 bases, with 14 bases spanning the gap. This CDR3 is CASNRVSGTGELFF. The CDR3 coding sequence is TGTGCCAGCAATCGGGTCTCAGGGACCGGGGAGCTGTTTTTT.

The rearrangement links TRBV7-9 to TRBJ2-7; TRBD1 aligns across 7 bases. V shed 11 bases and J 3 bases; nucleotides not matched to a gene: 7. The CDR3 runs 12 residues. Germline CDR1 and CDR2: SEHNR and FQNEAQ (reference sequence). The CDR3 here is CAGSRDSYEQYF. CDR3 sequence (DNA): TGTGCCGGGTCAAGGGACAGCTACGAGCAGTACTTC.

This clone appeared a single time. The chain uses TRBV10-3 and TRBJ1-2; 7 bases line up with TRBD1. J lost 6 bases, V lost 5 bases, and 9 bases had no gene match. From germline, CDR1 is ENHRY and CDR2 SYGVKD. This CDR3 region has 14 residues. The CDR3 DNA reads as TGTGCCATCAGTCAAAGGGACAGCTGGGATGGCTACACCTTC. Translating gives CAISQRDSWDGYTF.

This clone was seen a few times. The chain links TRBV11-2 to TRBJ2-2; 11 bases are a match to TRBD2. The CDR3 has 16 residues. V lost 1 base, J lost 7 bases, and 5 bases stayed unmatched. Per germline, CDR1 SGHAT and CDR2 FQNNGV. CDR3 residues: CASSLASSGRGGELFF. The CDR3 nucleotides are TGTGCCAGCAGCTTAGCAAGTAGCGGGAGGGGCGGGGAGCTGTTTTTT.

This chain connects TRBV2 to TRBJ2-7, with a possible D match to TRBD2 (5 bases). The germline V gene has CDR1 SNHLY and CDR2 FYNNEI. The V end was cut by 1 base, the J end by 2 bases, with 12 bases between. The CDR3 length is 15 residues. As DNA, the CDR3 is TGTGCCAGCAGTGAAGGCAGCGGTGACCCCTACGAGCAGTACTTC. It is translated as CASSEGSGDPYEQYF.

This chain joins TRBV2 and TRBJ2-1; 8 nucleotides align to TRBD2. This CDR3 region has 14 residues. Germline values: CDR1 SNHLY, CDR2 FYNNEI. Germline trimming cut 6 bases from V and 9 bases from J; bases unmatched to any gene: 10. CDR3 protein: CASRLGLAGGEQFF. In DNA, the CDR3 is TGTGCCAGCAGGCTTGGACTAGCCGGCGGTGAGCAGTTCTTC.

V and J are TRBV10-3 and TRBJ1-1; weak D call: TRBD1 (6 bases). This CDR3 spans 14 amino acids. Trimming removed 2 bases at V and 3 bases at J, with 10 bases between. Germline values: CDR1 ENHRY, CDR2 SYGVKD. CDR3 residues: CAISEGGADTEAFF. The CDR3 coding sequence is TGTGCCATCAGTGAGGGGGGGGCCGACACTGAAGCTTTCTTT.

The CDR3: CASSQRGTGTYEQYF. The CDR3 DNA sequence: TGTGCCAGCAGCCAAAGAGGGACAGGGACTTACGAGCAGTACTTC. The rearrangement joins TRBV11-3 to TRBJ2-7, with TRBD1 matching over 9 bases. V shed 5 bases and J 4 bases; nucleotides not matched to a gene: 9. This CDR3 contains 15 residues. Germline-derived CDR1 and CDR2 are SGHNT and YENEEA.

The CDR3 spells CASSRTGYSYNSPLHF. The CDR3 DNA follows: TGTGCCAGCAGCCGTACAGGGTATTCCTATAATTCACCCCTCCACTTT. This chain uses TRBV7-9 with TRBJ1-6, with D perhaps matching TRBD1 (6 bases). Germline V CDR1 and CDR2: SEHNR, FQNEAQ (reference sequence). The V and J ends lost 5 bases and 1 base respectively, with 12 bases between them. The CDR3 spans 16 residues.